This T cell receptor (beta chain) was retrieved from a study of long-term antiretroviral therapy in people with HIV. Version v3.0 of the immunoSEQ assay was performed at survey level. TCRdb keeps only in-frame clones here, not all; method: immunoSEQ multiplex PCR. The sample holds over 20,000 clones, around four fifths seen once. This receptor was obtained from a man between 40 and 49 years old with HIV. The starting material was unsorted PBMCs, obtained 1.6 years after starting antiretroviral therapy.

The CDR3 loop reads CASSRGLAGPADTQYF. The CDR3 nucleotides are TGTGCCAGCAGCCGAGGACTAGCGGGTCCCGCAGATACGCAGTATTTT. V gene TRBV7-9 combines with J gene TRBJ2-3; 11 nucleotides agree with TRBD2. The length of the CDR3 is 16 residues. With V trimmed by 5 bases and J by 4 bases, 8 bases remained unmatched. In germline, CDR1 is SEHNR, CDR2 FQNEAQ (reference sequence).